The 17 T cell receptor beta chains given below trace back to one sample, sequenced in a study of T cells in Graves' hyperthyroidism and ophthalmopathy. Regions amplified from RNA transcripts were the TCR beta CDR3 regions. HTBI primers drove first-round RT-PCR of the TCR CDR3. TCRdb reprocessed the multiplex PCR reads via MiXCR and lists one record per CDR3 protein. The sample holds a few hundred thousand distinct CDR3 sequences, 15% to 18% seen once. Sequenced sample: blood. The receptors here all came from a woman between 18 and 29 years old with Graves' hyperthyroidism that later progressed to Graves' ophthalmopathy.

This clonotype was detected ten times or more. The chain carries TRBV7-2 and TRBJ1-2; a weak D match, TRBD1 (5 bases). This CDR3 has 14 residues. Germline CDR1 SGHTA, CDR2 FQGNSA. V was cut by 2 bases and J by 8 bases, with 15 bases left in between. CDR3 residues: CASSLFQGSMGYTF. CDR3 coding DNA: TGTGCCAGCAGCTTATTTCAGGGATCGATGGGCTACACCTTC.

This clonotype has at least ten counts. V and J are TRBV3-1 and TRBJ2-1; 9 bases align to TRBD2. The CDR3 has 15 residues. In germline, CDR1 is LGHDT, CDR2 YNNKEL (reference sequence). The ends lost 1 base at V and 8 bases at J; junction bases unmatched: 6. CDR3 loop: CASSQAVAGAHEQFF. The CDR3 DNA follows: TGTGCCAGCAGCCAAGCTGTAGCGGGAGCCCATGAGCAGTTCTTC.

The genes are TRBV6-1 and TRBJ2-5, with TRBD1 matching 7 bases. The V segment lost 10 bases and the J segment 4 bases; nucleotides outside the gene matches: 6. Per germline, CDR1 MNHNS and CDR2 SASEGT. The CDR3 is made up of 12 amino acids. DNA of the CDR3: TGTGCCACCTCCCCAGGGGGAGAGACCCAGTACTTC. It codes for CATSPGGETQYF.

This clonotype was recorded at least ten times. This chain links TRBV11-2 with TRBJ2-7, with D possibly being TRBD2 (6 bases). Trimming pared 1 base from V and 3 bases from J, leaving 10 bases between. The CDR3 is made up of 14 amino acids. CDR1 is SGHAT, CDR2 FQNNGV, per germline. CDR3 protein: CASSLGGKVYEQYF. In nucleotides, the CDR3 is TGTGCCAGCAGCTTAGGCGGGAAAGTCTACGAGCAGTACTTC.

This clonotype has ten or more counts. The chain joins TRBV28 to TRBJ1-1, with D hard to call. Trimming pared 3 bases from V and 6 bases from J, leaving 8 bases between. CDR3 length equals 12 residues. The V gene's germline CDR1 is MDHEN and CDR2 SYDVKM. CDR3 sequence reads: CASSFGRPEAFF. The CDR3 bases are TGTGCCAGCAGTTTCGGGCGGCCTGAAGCTTTCTTT.

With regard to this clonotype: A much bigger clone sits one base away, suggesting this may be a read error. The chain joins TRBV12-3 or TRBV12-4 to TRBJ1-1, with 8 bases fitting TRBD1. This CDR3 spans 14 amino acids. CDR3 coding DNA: TGTGTCAGCAGGGGACAGGACCTTAACACTGAAGCTTTCTTT. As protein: CVSRGQDLNTEAFF.

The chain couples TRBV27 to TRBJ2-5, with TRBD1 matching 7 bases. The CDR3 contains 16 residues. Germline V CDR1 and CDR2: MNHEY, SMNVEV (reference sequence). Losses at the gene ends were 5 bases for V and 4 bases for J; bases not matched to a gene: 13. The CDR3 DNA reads TGTGCCAGCAGTCCCACCCCGACAGGGAAGTTAGAGACCCAGTACTTC. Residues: CASSPTPTGKLETQYF.

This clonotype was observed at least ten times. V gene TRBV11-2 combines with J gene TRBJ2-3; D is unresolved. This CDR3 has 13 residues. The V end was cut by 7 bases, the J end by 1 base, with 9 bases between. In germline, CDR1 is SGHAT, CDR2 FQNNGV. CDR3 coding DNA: TGTGCCAGCACCTTGAGACGCACAGATACGCAGTATTTT. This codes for CASTLRRTDTQYF.

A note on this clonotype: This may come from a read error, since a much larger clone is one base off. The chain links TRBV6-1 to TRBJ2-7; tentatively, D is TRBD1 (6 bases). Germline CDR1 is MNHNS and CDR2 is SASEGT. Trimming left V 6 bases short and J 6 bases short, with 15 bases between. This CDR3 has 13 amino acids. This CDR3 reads CASSSGVEGEQYF. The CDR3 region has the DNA TGTGCCAGCAGCTCAGGGGTAGAGGGCGAGCAGTACTTC.

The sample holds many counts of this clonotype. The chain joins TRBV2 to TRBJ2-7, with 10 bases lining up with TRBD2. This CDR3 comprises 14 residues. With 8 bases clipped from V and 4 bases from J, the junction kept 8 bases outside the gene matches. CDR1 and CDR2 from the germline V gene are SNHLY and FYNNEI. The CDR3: CASERTSGSYEQYF. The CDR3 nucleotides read TGTGCCAGCGAAAGGACTAGCGGATCATACGAGCAGTACTTC.

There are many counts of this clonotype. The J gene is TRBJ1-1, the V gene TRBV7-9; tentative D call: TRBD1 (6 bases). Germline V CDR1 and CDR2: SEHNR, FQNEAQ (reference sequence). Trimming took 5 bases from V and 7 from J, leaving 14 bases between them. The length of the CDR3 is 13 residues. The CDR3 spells CASSPLPGHEAFF. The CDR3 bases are TGTGCCAGCAGCCCCCTACCGGGACATGAAGCTTTCTTT.

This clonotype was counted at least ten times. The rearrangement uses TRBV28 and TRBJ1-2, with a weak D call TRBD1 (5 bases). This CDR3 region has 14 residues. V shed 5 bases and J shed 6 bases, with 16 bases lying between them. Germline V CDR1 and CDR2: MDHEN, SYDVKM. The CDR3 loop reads CASSVSSGLHGYTF. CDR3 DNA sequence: TGTGCCAGCAGTGTCTCCTCAGGGCTCCATGGCTACACCTTC.

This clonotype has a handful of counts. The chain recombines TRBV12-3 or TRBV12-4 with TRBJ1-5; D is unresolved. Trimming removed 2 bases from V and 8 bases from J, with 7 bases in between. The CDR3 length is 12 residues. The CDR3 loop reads CASSLFPEPQHF. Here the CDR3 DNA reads TGTGCCAGCAGTTTATTTCCTGAGCCCCAGCATTTT.

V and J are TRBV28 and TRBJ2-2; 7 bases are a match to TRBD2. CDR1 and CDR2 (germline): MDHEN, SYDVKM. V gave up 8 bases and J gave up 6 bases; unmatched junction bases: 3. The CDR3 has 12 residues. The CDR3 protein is CASFREAGELFF. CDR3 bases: TGTGCCAGCTTTCGGGAGGCCGGGGAGCTGTTTTTT.

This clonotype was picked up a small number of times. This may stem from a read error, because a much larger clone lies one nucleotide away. The CDR3 is CASSYNSHSYEQHF. Written as DNA, the CDR3 is TGTGCCAGCAGTTACAACAGCCACTCCTACGAGCAGCACTTC. V gene TRBV6-2 or TRBV6-3 combines with J gene TRBJ2-7, with D unresolved. The CDR3 sequence is 14 residues long. Germline CDR1 and CDR2: MNHEY and SVGEGT.

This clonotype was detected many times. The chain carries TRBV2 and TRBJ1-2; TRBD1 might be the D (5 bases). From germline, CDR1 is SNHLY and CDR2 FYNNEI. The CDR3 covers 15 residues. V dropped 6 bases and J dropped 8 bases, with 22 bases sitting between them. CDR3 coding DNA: TGTGCCAGCAGCGACCGGGACGCCGGTAATAAGGGCTACACCTTC. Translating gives CASSDRDAGNKGYTF.

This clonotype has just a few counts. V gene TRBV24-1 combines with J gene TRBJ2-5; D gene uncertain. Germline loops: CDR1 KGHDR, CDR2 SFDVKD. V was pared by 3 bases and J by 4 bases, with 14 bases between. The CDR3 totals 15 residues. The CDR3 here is CATSDPVAGRETQYF. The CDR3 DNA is TGTGCCACCAGTGATCCCGTCGCCGGTAGAGAGACCCAGTACTTC.